This TCR beta chain was identified during a study of post-analysis software for immune sequencing data. Study background: Relapsing-remitting, secondary progressive and progressive-relapsing forms made up the multiple sclerosis disease courses.

Study results and caveats: Patients used about 5 TRBV segments, including TRBV5-6, TRBV5-1 and TRBV20-1, more often than controls. Samples from one preparation batch, clustered by F measure, grouped strongly together.

Remarks on this clonotype: Its specificity is not known.

Unique-molecular-identifier-tagged TCR beta cDNA libraries were used. TCRdb independently ran MiXCR on the PCR reads; one entry per CDR3 protein. The repertoire holds about 820,000 distinct CDR3 sequences, with approximately 50% as singletons. This CDR3 has 14 amino acids. Deletions cut 1 base from V and 11 bases from J, with 17 bases between. The germline V gene has CDR1 SGHVS and CDR2 FQNEAQ. This clonotype originated in a girl aged 5-17 years with multiple sclerosis. Sample: blood. The chain links TRBV7-8 to TRBJ2-5; D is perhaps TRBD2 (6 bases). As DNA, the CDR3 is TGTGCCAGCAGCTTAGGACGGGGGTGGAGGGAGCAGTACTTC. The encoded protein is CASSLGRGWREQYF.